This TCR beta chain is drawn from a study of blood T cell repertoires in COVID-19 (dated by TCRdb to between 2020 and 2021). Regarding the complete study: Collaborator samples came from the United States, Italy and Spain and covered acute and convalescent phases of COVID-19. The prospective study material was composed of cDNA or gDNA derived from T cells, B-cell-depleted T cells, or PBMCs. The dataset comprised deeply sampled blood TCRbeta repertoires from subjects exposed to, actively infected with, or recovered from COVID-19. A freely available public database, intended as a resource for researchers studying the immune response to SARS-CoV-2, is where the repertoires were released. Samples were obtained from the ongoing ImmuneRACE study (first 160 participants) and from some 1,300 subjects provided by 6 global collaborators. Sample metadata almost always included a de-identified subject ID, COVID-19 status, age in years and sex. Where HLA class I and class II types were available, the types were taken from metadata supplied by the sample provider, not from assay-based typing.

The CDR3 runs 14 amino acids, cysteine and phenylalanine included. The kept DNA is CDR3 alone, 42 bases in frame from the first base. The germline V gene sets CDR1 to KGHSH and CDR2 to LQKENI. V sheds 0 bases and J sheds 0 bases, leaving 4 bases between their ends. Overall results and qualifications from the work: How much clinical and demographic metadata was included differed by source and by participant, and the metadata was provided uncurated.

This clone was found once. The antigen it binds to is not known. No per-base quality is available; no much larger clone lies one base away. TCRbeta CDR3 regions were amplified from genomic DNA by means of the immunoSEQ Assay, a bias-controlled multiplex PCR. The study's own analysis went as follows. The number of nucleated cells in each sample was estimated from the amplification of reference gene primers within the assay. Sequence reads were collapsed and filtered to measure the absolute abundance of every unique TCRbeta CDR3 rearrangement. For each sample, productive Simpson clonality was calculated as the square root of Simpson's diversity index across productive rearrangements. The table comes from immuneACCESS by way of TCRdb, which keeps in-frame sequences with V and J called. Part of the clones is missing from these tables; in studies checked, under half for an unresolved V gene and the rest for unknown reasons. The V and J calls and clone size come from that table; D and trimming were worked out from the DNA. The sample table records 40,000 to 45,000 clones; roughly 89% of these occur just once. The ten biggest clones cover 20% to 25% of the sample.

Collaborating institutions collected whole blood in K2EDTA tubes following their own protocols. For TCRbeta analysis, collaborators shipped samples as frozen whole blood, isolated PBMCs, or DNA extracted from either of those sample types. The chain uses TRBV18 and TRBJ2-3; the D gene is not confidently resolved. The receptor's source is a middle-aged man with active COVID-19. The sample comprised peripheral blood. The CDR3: CASSPPPSTDTQYF. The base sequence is TGTGCCAGCTCACCACCCCCTAGCACAGATACGCAGTATTTT.